This T cell receptor beta chain was documented in a study of shared clonotypes between healthy human individuals. Naive CD8 cells comprised CD45RO-negative, CCR7-positively selected cells, excluding terminally differentiated effector memory CD45RA+ cells. Germline CDR1 reads SGDLS; CDR2 reads YYNGEE. Trimming removed 3 bases from V and 6 bases from J; junction bases left unmatched: 7. The CDR3 covers 15 residues. In the case of this clone: Its antigen is not known.

General study findings and limits: Clonotypes which were not shared had lower generation probabilities than clonotypes that all four donors shared. Larger richness was generally estimated for naive than memory subsets.

The assay ran at deep level. Clones were read by immunoSEQ multiplex PCR, and TCRdb kept only the in-frame ones, dropping some. Here the sample spans some 2 million clones, just under 95% being singletons. Sequenced: naive CD8+ T cells sorted from blood. The chain couples TRBV9 to TRBJ1-3; 9 bases match TRBD1. The clonotype originates from a man between 18 and 35 years old in good health. In nucleotides, the CDR3 is TGTGCCAGCAGCGGTGCGGGACAGGGAGAAAACACCATATATTTT. Translating it yields CASSGAGQGENTIYF.